These 27 T cell receptor beta chains were sequenced from one sample in a study of blood T cells in healthy people across ages. Alongside a J-beta primer mix, a sample-barcoded 5' primer served in a second PCR lasting about 6 to 12 cycles. One entry per CDR3 protein results from TCRdb running MiXCR on the 5' RACE reads. The data show 850,000 to 1,000,000 distinct CDR3 sequences, with roughly 50% seen just once and about 20% held by the top ten. Sequencing was performed on blood. These receptors all stem from an older woman in good health.

This CDR3 is CASSGDRGRYEQYF. CDR3 nucleotides: TGTGCCAGCAGTGGGGACAGGGGGCGCTACGAGCAGTACTTC. The chain has TRBV6-6 and TRBJ2-7, with 12 nucleotides matching TRBD1. CDR3 length: 14 residues. Germline V gene data show CDR1 as MNHNY and CDR2 as SVGAGI (reference sequence). V shed 5 bases, J shed 3 bases, and the junction held 2 bases outside the gene matches.

A remark on this clonotype: The junction differs from germline at one of its ends, possibly a read error. The chain is built from TRBV10-3 and TRBJ2-3, with D tentatively TRBD1 or TRBD2 (5 bases each). This CDR3 comprises 15 residues. Germline loops: CDR1 ENHRY, CDR2 SYGVKD. Here the CDR3 DNA reads TGTGCCATCAGTGACCCCGGGACCAGCATAGATACGCAGTATTTT. Translation: CAISDPGTSIDTQYF.

This clonotype was recorded a few times. The chain's CDR3 is CASAGTRTYNEQFF. DNA for the CDR3: TGTGCCAGCGCCGGAACTAGGACGTACAATGAGCAGTTCTTC. The rearrangement joins TRBV28 to TRBJ2-1, with D maybe TRBD2 (5 bases). CDR3 length: 14 amino acids. Germline CDR1 is MDHEN and CDR2 is SYDVKM. The V and J ends lost 8 bases and 4 bases respectively, with 15 bases between them.

As regards this clonotype: Its ends do not fully match the called genes, so a read error is possible. This rearrangement joins TRBV4-1 to TRBJ2-7, with 10 bases matching TRBD1. The CDR3 consists of 15 residues. From germline, CDR1 is MGHRA and CDR2 YSYEKL. The CDR3: CASNQRTGGSYEQYF. The DNA for the CDR3 is TGCGCCAGCAACCAAAGGACAGGGGGATCCTACGAGCAGTACTTC.

The chain is built from TRBV4-2 and TRBJ2-1; 7 positions match TRBD2. Germline CDR1 is LGHNA and CDR2 is YNFKEQ. This CDR3 is built from 17 residues. V shed 3 bases and J 0 bases; nucleotides not matched to a gene: 8. Here the CDR3 DNA reads TGTGCCAGCAGCCAGTCTAGGCGGGAGTACTCCTACAATGAGCAGTTCTTC. Its protein is CASSQSRREYSYNEQFF.

The V call is TRBV6-5, the J call TRBJ2-6; unclear D gene. Germline V lookup: CDR1 MNHEY, CDR2 SVGAGI. Trimming took off 5 bases at V and 1 base at J, with 12 bases between the two ends. CDR3 length: 16 amino acids. The CDR3 DNA reads TGTGCCAGCAGTAAGACGTCCGTTTCTGGGGCCAACGTCCTGACTTTC. As protein: CASSKTSVSGANVLTF.

The V and J genes are TRBV7-7 and TRBJ2-5; D gene uncertain. The length of the CDR3 is 14 residues. Looked up from germline, CDR1 is SSHAT and CDR2 is FNYEAQ (reference sequence). V dropped 1 base and J dropped 12 bases, with 18 bases sitting between them. Here the CDR3 DNA reads TGTGCCAGCAGCTTAGAGGTCGACGGACCTGCGAAGTACTTC. This encodes CASSLEVDGPAKYF.

The chain uses TRBV10-3 and TRBJ2-7; TRBD2 might be the D (5 bases). Deletions cut 6 bases from V and 2 bases from J, with 14 bases between. The CDR3 totals 14 residues. Germline assignment: CDR1 ENHRY and CDR2 SYGVKD. The CDR3 spells CAIREDWATYEQYF. In DNA, the CDR3 is TGTGCCATCAGGGAGGATTGGGCGACCTACGAGCAGTACTTC.

The chain carries TRBV2 and TRBJ2-4; 13 bases fit TRBD2. Judging by the DNA end, TRBJ2-7 fits better; the J call may be wrong. The length of the CDR3 is 16 residues. Per the germline V gene, CDR1 is SNHLY and CDR2 is FYNNEI. In nucleotides, the CDR3 is TGTGCCAGCAGTGATCCCCCGGGACTAGCGGGATACGAGCAGTACTTC. Translation: CASSDPPGLAGYEQYF.

This clonotype was picked up a small number of times. This chain connects TRBV5-1 to TRBJ2-3, with TRBD1 identical over 9 bases. V lost 4 bases, J lost 2 bases, and 8 bases stayed unmatched. Per the germline V gene, CDR1 is SGHRS and CDR2 is YFSETQ. The CDR3 is 16 residues long. The CDR3 sequence is CASSNRDRANTDTQYF. The CDR3 DNA reads as TGCGCCAGCAGCAACCGGGACAGGGCTAACACAGATACGCAGTATTTT.

The gene calls are TRBV6-6 and TRBJ2-7; maybe TRBD2 (6 bases). Germline-derived CDR1 and CDR2 are MNHNY and SVGAGI (reference sequence). V was cut by 7 bases and J by 3 bases, with 16 bases left in between. The CDR3 contains 14 residues. The CDR3 region is CASNKGLRNYEQYF. In DNA, the CDR3 is TGTGCCAGCAACAAGGGACTGAGAAACTACGAGCAGTACTTC.

This chain joins TRBV4-1 and TRBJ1-2; TRBD1 is a possible D gene (5 bases). In germline, CDR1 is MGHRA, CDR2 YSYEKL. V lost 2 bases, J lost 5 bases, and 15 bases lay in between. The CDR3 is 15 residues long. The CDR3 loop reads CASSQLIWDGYGYTF. The CDR3 DNA reads TGCGCCAGCAGCCAACTCATCTGGGACGGATATGGCTACACCTTC.

In regard to this clonotype: A read error may account for a junction end that differs from germline. CDR3 in amino acids: CASTPIIGFQETHYF. The CDR3 DNA follows: TGTGCCAGCACTCCAATCATCGGGTTCCAAGAGACCCATTACTTC. The rearrangement uses TRBV28 and TRBJ2-5, with D unclear. The CDR3 extends over 15 amino acids. Looked up from germline, CDR1 is MDHEN and CDR2 is SYDVKM.

The V gene is TRBV27, the J gene TRBJ2-7; 7 bases line up with TRBD2. The CDR3 runs 15 residues. Germline lookup yields CDR1 MNHEY and CDR2 SMNVEV (reference sequence). Losses at the gene ends were 0 bases for V and 0 bases for J; bases not matched to a gene: 2. CDR3 nucleotide sequence: TGTGCCAGCAGTTTATCGAGCGGGAACTCCTACGAGCAGTACTTC. Its protein product is CASSLSSGNSYEQYF.

This clonotype has a handful of counts. V usage is TRBV20-1 and J usage is TRBJ2-7; D possibly corresponds to TRBD1 (6 bases). V was cut by 3 bases and J by 0 bases, with 9 bases left in between. Germline CDR1 and CDR2: DFQATT and SNEGSKA (reference sequence). CDR3 length equals 13 residues. The CDR3 here is CSASRDNSYEQYF. Here the CDR3 DNA reads TGCAGTGCTAGTCGGGACAACTCCTACGAGCAGTACTTC.

This clonotype appeared a few times. V usage is TRBV28 and J usage is TRBJ1-5, with D tentatively TRBD1 (6 bases). The CDR3 is made up of 14 amino acids. CDR1 and CDR2 (germline): MDHEN, SYDVKM. Trimming left V 4 bases short and J 3 bases short, with 10 bases between. CDR3 loop: CASSSPGANQPQHF. DNA of the CDR3: TGTGCCAGCAGTTCACCAGGGGCCAATCAGCCCCAGCATTTT.

V is TRBV10-3 and J is TRBJ2-7; no clear D gene. This CDR3 contains 13 residues. CDR1 ENHRY and CDR2 SYGVKD come from the germline V gene. Trimming removed 2 bases at V and 1 base at J, with 6 bases between. CDR3 coding DNA: TGTGCCATCAGTGAGCGATTATCCTACGAGCAGTACTTC. Its translation is CAISERLSYEQYF.

The CDR3 bases are TGTGCCAGCACCTCCGCGGTGGGGGAGTACGAGCAGTACTTC. Protein sequence: CASTSAVGEYEQYF. The V call is TRBV7-8, the J call TRBJ2-5, with D possibly called TRBD1 or TRBD2 (5 bases each). The J call may be faulty, since TRBJ2-7 better matches the DNA end. The germline V gene encodes CDR1 SGHVS and CDR2 FQNEAQ. The CDR3 is 14 amino acids.

The V gene is TRBV18, the J gene TRBJ2-7; D not certain. The CDR3 is 14 amino acids. With 4 bases removed from V and 7 bases from J, the gap between germline ends came to 17 bases. Germline loops: CDR1 KGHSH, CDR2 LQKENI. The CDR3 coding sequence is TGTGCCAGCTCACTCATGACCCTTCCGAAAGAGCAGTACTTC. It translates to CASSLMTLPKEQYF.

The V and J genes are TRBV29-1 and TRBJ2-1; 9 nucleotides agree with TRBD1. From germline, CDR1 is SQVTM and CDR2 ANQGSEA. V shed 7 bases, J shed 9 bases, and the junction held 10 bases outside the gene matches. CDR3 length: 13 residues. Written as DNA, the CDR3 is TGCAGCGCCTCACGCGGGACAGGGACTGAGCAGTTCTTC. Translation: CSASRGTGTEQFF.

The chain links TRBV27 to TRBJ2-7; a possible D gene is TRBD1 (5 bases). Germline-derived CDR1 and CDR2 are MNHEY and SMNVEV (reference sequence). The CDR3 covers 15 residues. V lost 8 bases and J lost 5, with 22 bases in between. The CDR3 sequence is CASGEWQGLSDEQYF. DNA for the CDR3: TGTGCCAGCGGGGAATGGCAGGGCCTAAGCGACGAGCAGTACTTC.

The rearrangement joins TRBV28 to TRBJ2-1; D is perhaps TRBD2 (5 bases). Trimming took 6 bases from V and 0 from J, leaving 12 bases between them. This CDR3 comprises 15 residues. The V gene's germline CDR1 is MDHEN and CDR2 SYDVKM. The CDR3 spells CASRERPSSYNEQFF. The CDR3 bases are TGTGCCAGCAGGGAGCGGCCAAGCTCCTACAATGAGCAGTTCTTC. Together with reference TRBV28 and TRBJ2-1, the CDR3 gives the full variable domain: DVKVTQSSRYLVKRTGEKVFLECVQDMDHENMFWYRQDPGLGLRLIYFSYDVKMKEKGDIPEGYSVSREKKERFSLILESASTNQTSMYLCASRERPSSYNEQFFGPGTRLTVL.

There are a few counts of this clonotype. The chain couples TRBV4-1 to TRBJ2-1; D gene unclear. Per the germline V gene, CDR1 is MGHRA and CDR2 is YSYEKL. The V end lost 2 bases, the J end lost 3 bases, and 8 bases lay between the germline ends. The CDR3 is made up of 14 amino acids. The CDR3 DNA sequence: TGCGCCAGCAGCCAACAGCGCAACTACAATGAGCAGTTCTTC. Amino acid sequence: CASSQQRNYNEQFF.

This clonotype was counted many times. The genes are TRBV4-1 and TRBJ1-6, with 7 bases lining up with TRBD1. Germline V gene lookup returns CDR1 MGHRA and CDR2 YSYEKL. This CDR3 contains 22 residues. Trimming took 3 bases from V and 0 from J; bases not matched to a gene: 20. The CDR3 nucleotides read TGCGCCAGCAGCCAGCAGCTGGTACCGGGACAGAGAACGAGCTCCTATAATTCACCCCTCCACTTT. Protein: CASSQQLVPGQRTSSYNSPLHF.

This chain uses TRBV12-3 or TRBV12-4 with TRBJ2-3, with D perhaps TRBD2 (6 bases). The CDR3 has 14 residues. The V end lost 8 bases, the J end lost 0 bases, and 12 bases lay between the germline ends. The CDR3 protein is CASGIAASTDTQYF. The CDR3 nucleotides read TGTGCCAGCGGGATAGCGGCTAGCACAGATACGCAGTATTTT.

The rearrangement uses TRBV6-5 and TRBJ1-1; 8 bases fit TRBD1. The V gene's germline CDR1 is MNHEY and CDR2 SVGAGI. V lost 4 bases, J lost 5 bases, and 6 bases stayed unmatched. The CDR3 has 14 amino acids. CDR3 loop: CASSSRTGSTEAFF. For the CDR3, the DNA is TGTGCCAGCAGTTCACGGACAGGGTCTACTGAAGCTTTCTTT.

The rearrangement uses TRBV7-9 and TRBJ1-4; 8 nucleotides line up with TRBD1. CDR1 SEHNR and CDR2 FQNEAQ come from the germline V gene (reference sequence). The CDR3 has 18 residues. V gave up 0 bases and J gave up 7 bases; unmatched junction bases: 13. The CDR3 sequence is CASSLALIVTGAVEKLFF. CDR3 nucleotide sequence: TGTGCCAGCAGCTTAGCTCTGATTGTGACAGGGGCAGTTGAAAAACTGTTTTTT.